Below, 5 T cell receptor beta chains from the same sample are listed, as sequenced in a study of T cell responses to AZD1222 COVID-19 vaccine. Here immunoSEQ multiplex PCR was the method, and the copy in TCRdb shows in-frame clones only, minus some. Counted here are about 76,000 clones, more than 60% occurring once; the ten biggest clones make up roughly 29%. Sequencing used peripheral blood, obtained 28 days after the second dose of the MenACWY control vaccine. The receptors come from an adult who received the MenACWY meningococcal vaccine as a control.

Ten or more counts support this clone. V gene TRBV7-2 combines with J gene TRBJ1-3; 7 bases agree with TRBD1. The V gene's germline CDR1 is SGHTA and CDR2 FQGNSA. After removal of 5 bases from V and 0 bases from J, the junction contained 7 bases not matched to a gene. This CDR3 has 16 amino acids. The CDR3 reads CASSLRTGSSGNTIYF. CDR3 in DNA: TGTGCCAGCAGCCTCCGGACAGGCAGCTCTGGAAACACCATATATTTT.

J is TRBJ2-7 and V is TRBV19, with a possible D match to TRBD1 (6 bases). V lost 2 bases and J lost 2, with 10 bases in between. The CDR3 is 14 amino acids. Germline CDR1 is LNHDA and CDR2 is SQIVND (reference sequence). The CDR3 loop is CASSIQGDTYEQYF. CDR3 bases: TGTGCCAGTAGTATACAAGGGGACACCTACGAGCAGTACTTC.

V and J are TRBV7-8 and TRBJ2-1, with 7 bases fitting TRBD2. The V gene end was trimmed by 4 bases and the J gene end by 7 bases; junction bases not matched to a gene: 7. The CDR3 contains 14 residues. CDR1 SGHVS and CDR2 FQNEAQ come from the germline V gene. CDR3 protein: CASSSRGVGNEQFF. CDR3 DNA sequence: TGTGCCAGCAGCTCCCGGGGGGTCGGGAATGAGCAGTTCTTC.

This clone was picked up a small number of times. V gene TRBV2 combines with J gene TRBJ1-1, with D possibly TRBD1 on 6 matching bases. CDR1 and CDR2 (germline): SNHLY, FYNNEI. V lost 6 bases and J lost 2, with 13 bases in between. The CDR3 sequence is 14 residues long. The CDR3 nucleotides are TGTGCCAGCAGGGGGGGGGCAGGAAACACTGAAGCTTTCTTT. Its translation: CASRGGAGNTEAFF.

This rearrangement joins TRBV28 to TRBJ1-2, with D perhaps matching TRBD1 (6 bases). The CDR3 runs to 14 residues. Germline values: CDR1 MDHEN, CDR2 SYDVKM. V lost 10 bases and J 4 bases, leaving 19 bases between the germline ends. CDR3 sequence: CATTDRLPPYGYTF. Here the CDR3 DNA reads TGTGCCACTACAGACAGGCTGCCCCCCTATGGCTACACCTTC.